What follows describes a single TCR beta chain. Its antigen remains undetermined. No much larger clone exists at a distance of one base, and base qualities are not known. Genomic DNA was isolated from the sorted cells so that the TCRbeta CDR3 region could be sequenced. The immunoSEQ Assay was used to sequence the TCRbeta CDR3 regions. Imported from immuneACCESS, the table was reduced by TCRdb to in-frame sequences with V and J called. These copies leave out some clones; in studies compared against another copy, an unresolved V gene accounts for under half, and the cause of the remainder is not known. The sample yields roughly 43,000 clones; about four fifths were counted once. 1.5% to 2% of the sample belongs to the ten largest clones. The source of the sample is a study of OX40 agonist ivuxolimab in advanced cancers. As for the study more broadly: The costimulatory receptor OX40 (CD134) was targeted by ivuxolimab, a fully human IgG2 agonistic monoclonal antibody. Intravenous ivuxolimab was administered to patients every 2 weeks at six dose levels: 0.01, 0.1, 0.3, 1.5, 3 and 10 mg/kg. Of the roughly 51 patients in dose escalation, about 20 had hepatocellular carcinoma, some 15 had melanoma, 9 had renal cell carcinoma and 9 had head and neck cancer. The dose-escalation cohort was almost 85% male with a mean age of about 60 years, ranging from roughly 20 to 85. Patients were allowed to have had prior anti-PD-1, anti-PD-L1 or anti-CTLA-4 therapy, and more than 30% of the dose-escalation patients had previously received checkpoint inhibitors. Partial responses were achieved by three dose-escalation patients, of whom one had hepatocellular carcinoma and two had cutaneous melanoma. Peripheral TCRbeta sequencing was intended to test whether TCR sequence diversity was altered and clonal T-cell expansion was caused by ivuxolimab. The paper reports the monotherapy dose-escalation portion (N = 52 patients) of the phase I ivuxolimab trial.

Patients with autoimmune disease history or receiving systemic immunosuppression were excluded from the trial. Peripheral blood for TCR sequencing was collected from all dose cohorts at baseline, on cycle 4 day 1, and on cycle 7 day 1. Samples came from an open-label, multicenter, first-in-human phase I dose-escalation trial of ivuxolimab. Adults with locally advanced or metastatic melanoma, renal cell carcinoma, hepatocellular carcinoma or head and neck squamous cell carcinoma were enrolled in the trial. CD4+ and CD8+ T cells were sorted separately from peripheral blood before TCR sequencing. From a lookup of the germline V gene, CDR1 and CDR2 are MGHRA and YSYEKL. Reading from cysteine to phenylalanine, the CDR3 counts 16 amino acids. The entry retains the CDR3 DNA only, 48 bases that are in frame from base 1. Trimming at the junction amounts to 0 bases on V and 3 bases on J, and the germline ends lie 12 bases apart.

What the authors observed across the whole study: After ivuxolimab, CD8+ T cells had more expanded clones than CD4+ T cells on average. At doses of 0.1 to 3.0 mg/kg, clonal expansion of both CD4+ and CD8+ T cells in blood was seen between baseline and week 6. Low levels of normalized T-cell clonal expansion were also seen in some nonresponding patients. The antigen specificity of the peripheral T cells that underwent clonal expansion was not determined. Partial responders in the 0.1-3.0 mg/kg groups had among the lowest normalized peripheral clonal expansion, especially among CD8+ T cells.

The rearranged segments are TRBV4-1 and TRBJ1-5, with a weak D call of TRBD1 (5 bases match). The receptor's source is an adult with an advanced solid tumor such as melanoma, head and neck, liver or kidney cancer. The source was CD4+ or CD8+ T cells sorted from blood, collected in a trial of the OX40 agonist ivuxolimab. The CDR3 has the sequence CASSQEARVYNQPQHF. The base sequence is TGCGCCAGCAGCCAAGAGGCCAGGGTATACAATCAGCCCCAGCATTTT.